These 28 T cell receptor beta chains originate from one sample sequenced in a study of blood T cell repertoires in COVID-19. The repertoire was sequenced with immunoSEQ multiplex PCR; TCRdb's copy has only in-frame clones and lacks some. Of roughly 140,000 clones listed, around 74% are singletons. Sequencing used peripheral blood. Receptors originate from a woman older than 75 with acute or convalescent COVID-19.

This clone was counted a few times. J is TRBJ1-2 and V is TRBV6-5; D uncertain. Germline assignment: CDR1 MNHEY and CDR2 SVGAGI. The CDR3 is 14 amino acids. Deletions cut 4 bases from V and 8 bases from J, with 17 bases between. The CDR3 DNA follows: TGTGCCAGCAGTTCCCTAAGCCCCGGGAAAGGCTACACCTTC. Its translation is CASSSLSPGKGYTF.

This clone was seen more than once but under ten times. The rearrangement joins TRBV20-1 to TRBJ2-1, with a tentative D call TRBD2 (5 bases). Germline values: CDR1 DFQATT, CDR2 SNEGSKA (reference sequence). CDR3 size: 10 residues. The ends were cut back, 6 bases at V and 10 bases at J, with 10 bases in the middle. DNA for the CDR3: TGCAGTGCCGGACTGGCGGAGCAGTTCTTC. Its translation is CSAGLAEQFF.

V is TRBV19 and J is TRBJ2-1; a weak D match, TRBD2 (8 bases). Trimming left V 4 bases short and J 5 bases short, with 27 bases between. The CDR3 covers 19 residues. Germline CDR1 and CDR2: LNHDA and SQIVND (reference sequence). In DNA form, the CDR3 reads TGTGCCAGTAGTAGATCCGGGACAGCCGGGGCCGGGAGGGACAATGAGCAGTTCTTC. Translation: CASSRSGTAGAGRDNEQFF.

The chain uses TRBV11-2 and TRBJ1-1, with D unclear. The CDR3 extends over 14 amino acids. With 3 bases removed from V and 4 bases from J, the gap between germline ends came to 12 bases. The germline gives CDR1 SGHAT, CDR2 FQNNGV. This CDR3 is CASSFEGGITEAFF. The CDR3 region has the DNA TGTGCCAGCAGCTTTGAGGGCGGTATCACTGAAGCTTTCTTT.

The chain carries TRBV29-1 and TRBJ2-5; D gene ambiguous. The V end was cut by 4 bases, the J end by 1 base, with 10 bases between. Germline loops: CDR1 SQVTM, CDR2 ANQGSEA. The CDR3 is 13 residues long. The DNA of the CDR3 is TGCAGCGTTGGACCCGACACCCAAGAGACCCAGTACTTC. This codes for CSVGPDTQETQYF.

This clone came up a few times. The CDR3 region has the DNA TGCGCCAGCAGCTTGGATGACAGCCCTGGGCGGCCCCAGCATTTT. Residues: CASSLDDSPGRPQHF. V and J are TRBV5-1 and TRBJ1-5; perhaps TRBD1 as D (5 bases). The germline V gene has CDR1 SGHRS and CDR2 YFSETQ. The CDR3 is 15 residues long. Trimming removed 0 bases at V and 9 bases at J, with 16 bases between.

This sequence joins TRBV27 and TRBJ2-6, with D possibly matching TRBD2 (5 bases). The CDR3 is 18 amino acids. V lost 5 bases and J lost 0, with 17 bases in between. Germline V gives CDR1 MNHEY, CDR2 SMNVEV (reference sequence). CDR3 sequence (DNA): TGTGCCAGCAGTCCGAGAACGGGAATCTACTCTGGGGCCAACGTCCTGACTTTC. Its protein is CASSPRTGIYSGANVLTF.

The chain has TRBV9 and TRBJ2-7; 12 bases map to TRBD2. CDR3 size: 15 residues. With 4 bases clipped from V and 6 bases from J, the junction kept 8 bases outside the gene matches. Germline values: CDR1 SGDLS, CDR2 YYNGEE. Here the CDR3 reads CASSPTSGGISEQYF. The CDR3 coding sequence is TGTGCCAGCAGCCCGACTAGCGGGGGAATCAGCGAGCAGTACTTC. Filled out from reference TRBV9 and TRBJ2-7, the complete variable domain reads DSGVTQTPKHLITATGQRVTLRCSPRSGDLSVYWYQQSLDQGLQFLIQYYNGEERAKGNILERFSAQQFPDLHSELNLSSLELGDSALYFCASSPTSGGISEQYFGPGTRLTVT.

The V gene is TRBV7-9, the J gene TRBJ2-3; possibly TRBD1 for D (5 bases). The CDR3 sequence is 16 residues long. The V gene lost 0 bases and the J gene lost 9 bases, with 19 bases spanning the gap. In germline, CDR1 is SEHNR, CDR2 FQNEAQ (reference sequence). The CDR3 protein is CASSLAHPWGWGTQYF. The CDR3 DNA is TGTGCCAGCAGCTTAGCGCACCCTTGGGGCTGGGGCACGCAGTATTTT.

The rearrangement links TRBV10-3 to TRBJ1-1; D uncertain. V was clipped by 4 bases and J by 4 bases, with 16 bases between them. CDR1 is ENHRY, CDR2 SYGVKD, per germline. The CDR3 totals 15 residues. The CDR3 sequence is CAISGGVGGGTEAFF. The DNA of the CDR3 is TGTGCCATCAGTGGAGGCGTCGGTGGTGGCACTGAAGCTTTCTTT.

This clone came up once. The chain links TRBV30 to TRBJ1-6; D is unclear. Deletions cut 2 bases from V and 7 bases from J, with 6 bases between. CDR1 GTSNPN and CDR2 SVGIG come from the germline V gene (reference sequence). There are 12 residues in the CDR3. CDR3 DNA sequence: TGTGCCTGGAGTCAGACAAATTCACCCCTCCACTTT. This encodes CAWSQTNSPLHF.

The CDR3 sequence is CSASLTSNTDTQYF. CDR3 coding DNA: TGCAGTGCTAGTTTGACTAGCAACACAGATACGCAGTATTTT. J is TRBJ2-3 and V is TRBV20-1; 7 bases agree with TRBD2. CDR3 size: 14 residues. Losses at the gene ends were 3 bases for V and 2 bases for J; bases not matched to a gene: 5. Germline V gene lookup returns CDR1 DFQATT and CDR2 SNEGSKA (reference sequence).

As regards this clone: At the DNA level, this CDR3 is encoded by other sequences in the same sample as well. The chain joins TRBV18 to TRBJ1-2; D gene ambiguous. The germline gives CDR1 KGHSH, CDR2 LQKENI. There are 13 residues in the CDR3. The V gene lost 1 base and the J gene lost 1 base, with 4 bases spanning the gap. CDR3 DNA sequence: TGTGCCAGCTCACCACTTAATAACTATGGCTACACCTTC. Amino acids: CASSPLNNYGYTF.

This sequence joins TRBV11-2 and TRBJ2-1; 13 bases match TRBD2. Germline CDR1 and CDR2: SGHAT and FQNNGV. Trimming took 8 bases from V and 7 from J; bases not matched to a gene: 11. The CDR3 is 16 residues long. Here the CDR3 reads CASAKSGLAGENEQFF. As DNA, the CDR3 is TGTGCCAGCGCAAAATCAGGACTAGCGGGAGAGAATGAGCAGTTCTTC.

This clone was observed a single time. The chain carries TRBV2 and TRBJ1-2; 7 bases line up with TRBD1. The CDR3 sequence is 16 residues long. Trimming cost V 4 bases and J 0 bases; bases outside gene matches: 8. In germline, CDR1 is SNHLY, CDR2 FYNNEI. Here the CDR3 reads CASSGGGGKSNYGYTF. DNA for the CDR3: TGTGCCAGCAGTGGAGGGGGCGGAAAGTCTAACTATGGCTACACCTTC.

V and J are TRBV6-5 and TRBJ1-3; D perhaps matches TRBD1 (5 bases). The V and J ends lost 9 bases and 1 base respectively, with 10 bases between them. Looked up from germline, CDR1 is MNHEY and CDR2 is SVGAGI. CDR3 length: 13 amino acids. The CDR3 spells CASSRGSGNTIYF. DNA for the CDR3: TGTGCCAGTTCCCGGGGGTCTGGAAACACCATATATTTT.

This chain joins TRBV5-1 and TRBJ2-3; D remains ambiguous. Looked up from germline, CDR1 is SGHRS and CDR2 is YFSETQ. V was trimmed by 2 bases and J by 7 bases, leaving 14 bases between them. This CDR3 contains 14 residues. The CDR3 reads CASSFSLSGHTQYF. The CDR3 DNA follows: TGCGCCAGCAGCTTTAGTCTCTCGGGTCATACGCAGTATTTT.

This sequence joins TRBV6-5 and TRBJ1-2; D may be TRBD1 (6 bases). The CDR3 has 14 amino acids. The germline gives CDR1 MNHEY, CDR2 SVGAGI. V shed 4 bases and J shed 3 bases, with 12 bases lying between them. The CDR3 DNA sequence: TGTGCCAGCAGTTCCGGGGGGGCGGACTATGGCTACACCTTC. Residues: CASSSGGADYGYTF.

The chain recombines TRBV5-1 with TRBJ2-7, with TRBD1 matching over 8 bases. CDR3 length equals 14 residues. In germline, CDR1 is SGHRS, CDR2 YFSETQ. The V segment lost 5 bases and the J segment 7 bases; nucleotides outside the gene matches: 11. DNA of the CDR3: TGCGCCAGCAGGCCGGGACAGGACCCTCGGGAGCAGTACTTC. It specifies CASRPGQDPREQYF.

The V gene is TRBV6-2 or TRBV6-3, the J gene TRBJ1-1; 8 nucleotides agree with TRBD1. The CDR3 is made up of 17 amino acids. V shed 5 bases and J 0 bases; nucleotides not matched to a gene: 11. The germline gives CDR1 MNHEY, CDR2 SVGEGT. The CDR3 protein is CASSPLGQGALNTEAFF. In DNA, the CDR3 is TGTGCCAGCAGTCCCCTAGGGCAGGGGGCCCTGAACACTGAAGCTTTCTTT.

The chain joins TRBV7-9 to TRBJ1-1; D remains ambiguous. This CDR3 spans 17 amino acids. Trimming took 1 base from V and 0 from J, leaving 15 bases between them. Germline V gene sequence: CDR1 SEHNR, CDR2 FQNEAQ (reference sequence). The CDR3 bases are TGTGCCAGCAGCTTAGAAGCTGTTTTCGGAGTGAACACTGAAGCTTTCTTT. This gives the protein CASSLEAVFGVNTEAFF.

V usage is TRBV7-9 and J usage is TRBJ1-2; D perhaps matches TRBD1 (5 bases). V lost 4 bases and J lost 12, with 15 bases in between. In germline, CDR1 is SEHNR, CDR2 FQNEAQ (reference sequence). The CDR3 runs to 12 residues. CDR3 in DNA: TGTGCCAGCAGCTCACAGGACAATCTCAACACCTTC. It is translated as CASSSQDNLNTF.

This sequence joins TRBV18 and TRBJ2-1, with TRBD1 matching 7 bases. The germline CDR1 and CDR2 sequences are KGHSH and LQKENI. J gave up 5 bases and V 3 bases, and 4 bases lay outside the gene matches. The length of the CDR3 is 14 residues. As DNA, the CDR3 is TGTGCCAGCTCACCCCTAGGGACAGACAATGAGCAGTTCTTC. This gives the protein CASSPLGTDNEQFF.

As concerns this clone: The junction differs from germline at one of its ends, possibly a read error. The chain is built from TRBV3-1 (or the pseudogene TRBV3-2) and TRBJ1-1; no firm D call. The CDR3 loop spans 15 amino acids. Looked up from germline, CDR1 is LGHDT and CDR2 is YNNKEL (reference sequence). The CDR3 region has the DNA TGTGCCAGCAGCCAAAATTTTGGGGAGGTCGCTCTCCAGATCTTT. This encodes CASSQNFGEVALQIF.

This clone is a singleton in its sample. The rearrangement joins TRBV19 to TRBJ2-2; D remains unclear. CDR1 and CDR2 from the germline V gene are LNHDA and SQIVND (reference sequence). CDR3 length equals 15 residues. V was pared by 3 bases and J by 7 bases, with 15 bases between. DNA of the CDR3: TGTGCCAGTAGTATCGAGCCGACTCGAATCGGGGAGCTGTTTTTT. Its protein product is CASSIEPTRIGELFF.

The V and J genes are TRBV30 and TRBJ1-2; TRBD1 matches at 7 bases. Trimming at V came to 1 base and at J to 7 bases, leaving 15 bases not matched to a gene. CDR3 length equals 16 residues. The V gene's germline CDR1 is GTSNPN and CDR2 SVGIG (reference sequence). The CDR3, as DNA: TGTGCCTGGAGTGCCCACAATCTAGGGGGCGAGGGTGGCTACACCTTC. It encodes CAWSAHNLGGEGGYTF.

This clone was observed once. The J gene is TRBJ2-4, the V gene TRBV7-2; 7 nucleotides line up with TRBD2. V lost 5 bases, J lost 6 bases, and 10 bases stayed unmatched. CDR3 length: 15 residues. Germline V gene lookup returns CDR1 SGHTA and CDR2 FQGNSA. CDR3 nucleotides: TGTGCCAGCAGCAAACACCCTACTAGCGCAAACATTCAGTACTTC. It encodes CASSKHPTSANIQYF.

V gene TRBV7-2 combines with J gene TRBJ2-7, with 8 bases fitting TRBD2. Germline CDR1 SGHTA, CDR2 FQGNSA. CDR3 length: 15 amino acids. V gave up 6 bases and J gave up 2 bases; unmatched junction bases: 9. The CDR3 region has the DNA TGTGCCAGCAGTTCCTACGGGGGGGGTACCTACGAGCAGTACTTC. Its translation is CASSSYGGGTYEQYF.